The next 3 T cell receptor beta chains were all read from a single sample in a study of blood T cell repertoires in COVID-19. Some clones are missing from TCRdb's copy, which holds only in-frame ones; the method was immunoSEQ multiplex PCR. This sample has about 33,000 clones, with 78% found just once. Sequencing input: peripheral blood. These receptors originate from a man older than 75 with acute or convalescent COVID-19.

The V gene is TRBV19, the J gene TRBJ2-1; D may be TRBD2 (5 bases). The CDR3 is 14 residues long. Deletions cut 3 bases from V and 0 bases from J, with 6 bases between. Germline assignment: CDR1 LNHDA and CDR2 SQIVND (reference sequence). As DNA, the CDR3 is TGTGCCAGTAGTATGGGGAGCTCCTACAATGAGCAGTTCTTC. This sequence encodes CASSMGSSYNEQFF. Full variable domain (missing parts from reference TRBV19 and TRBJ2-1): DGGITQSPKYLFRKEGQNVTLSCEQNLNHDAMYWYRQDPGQGLRLIYYSQIVNDFQKGDIAEGYSVSREKKESFPLTVTSAQKNPTAFYLCASSMGSSYNEQFFGPGTRLTVL.

The chain joins TRBV7-2 to TRBJ2-3, with TRBD1 as a possible D gene (6 bases). Trimming stripped 7 bases from V and 2 bases from J, with 19 bases between. This CDR3 contains 16 residues. Per the germline V gene, CDR1 is SGHTA and CDR2 is FQGNSA. The CDR3: CASTLYGTPLTDTQYF. The CDR3 region has the DNA TGTGCCAGCACCCTATACGGGACACCCCTCACAGATACGCAGTATTTT.

The V and J genes are TRBV3-1 (or the pseudogene TRBV3-2) and TRBJ1-5; 7 bases agree with TRBD1. CDR1 and CDR2 from the germline V gene are LGHDT and YNNKEL (reference sequence). The CDR3 covers 19 residues. J lost 2 bases, V lost 4 bases, and 17 bases had no gene match. CDR3 nucleotide sequence: TGTGCCAGCAGCCCCACACTTCTCATGACAGGGTCCGGCAATCAGCCCCAGCATTTT. Protein product: CASSPTLLMTGSGNQPQHF.